This T cell receptor (beta chain) was found in a study of CD4+ T cells in melanoma. Study-level results: CD8+ T cell, macrophage and B cell function reportedly correlated with neoantigen-specific CD4+ T cells. Neoantigen-specific CD4+ T cells in melanoma reportedly had diverse differentiation states.

With respect to this clone: Its antigen is unknown.

Germline V gives CDR1 MGHRA, CDR2 YSYEKL. The CDR3 runs 17 residues. Trimming shortened V by 2 bases and J by 2 bases, and 19 bases separated the two germline ends. Produced via immunoSEQ multiplex PCR; TCRdb's table is partial and in-frame only. The sample carries about 5,700 clones, around 68% recorded once. The chain couples TRBV4-1 to TRBJ2-7, with unresolved D. Sequencing was carried out using cells from a culture (not recorded whether cultured in vitro). This TCR was recovered from a human donor with melanoma. For the CDR3, the DNA is TGCGCCAGCAGCCAACCCCAAACGACTCTCAACCCCTACGAGCAGTACTTC. Encoded protein: CASSQPQTTLNPYEQYF.